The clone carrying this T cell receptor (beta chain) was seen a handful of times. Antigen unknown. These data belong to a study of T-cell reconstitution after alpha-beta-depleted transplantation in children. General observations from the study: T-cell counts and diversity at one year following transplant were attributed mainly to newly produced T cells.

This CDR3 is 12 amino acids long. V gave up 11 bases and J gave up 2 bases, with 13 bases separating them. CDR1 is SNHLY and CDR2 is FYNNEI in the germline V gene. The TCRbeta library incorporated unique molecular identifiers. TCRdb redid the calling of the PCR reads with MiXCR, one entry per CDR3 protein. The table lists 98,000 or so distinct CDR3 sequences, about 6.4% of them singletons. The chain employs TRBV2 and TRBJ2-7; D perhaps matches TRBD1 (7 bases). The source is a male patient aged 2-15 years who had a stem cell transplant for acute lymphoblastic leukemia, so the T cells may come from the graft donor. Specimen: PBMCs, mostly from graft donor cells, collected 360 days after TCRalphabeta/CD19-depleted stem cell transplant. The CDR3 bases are TGTGCCGTCCGCGGGACAGCCTACGAGCAGTACTTC. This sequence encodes CAVRGTAYEQYF.